The present entry profiles one T cell receptor beta chain with its context. The antigen is unknown. Generated by immunoSEQ multiplex PCR, the TCRdb table keeps only in-frame clones and is missing some. The sample yields around 150,000 clones, over 85% seen once. This sample is drawn from a study of T cell responses to AZD1222 COVID-19 vaccine. Whole-study findings and limits: Targets within unmutated variant regions were reportedly found for nearly half of spike-specific TCRs. CD4 TCRs linked to vaccination spanned spike, dominating at 160-218 and 743-854. Baseline seropositivity characterized only a handful of AZD1222 recipients.

Germline V gene lookup returns CDR1 LGHNA and CDR2 YSLEER. Trimming took off 1 base at V and 7 bases at J, with 16 bases between the two ends. CDR3 size: 15 residues. The chain links TRBV4-3 to TRBJ1-1; D not certain. This material consisted of peripheral blood, taken on day 0 of AZD1222 vaccination. The source of this sequence is an adult in good health. Written as DNA, the CDR3 is TGCGCCAGCAGCCAAGTTGATCTCCTCTCGGGTGAAGCTTTCTTT. Amino acids: CASSQVDLLSGEAFF.